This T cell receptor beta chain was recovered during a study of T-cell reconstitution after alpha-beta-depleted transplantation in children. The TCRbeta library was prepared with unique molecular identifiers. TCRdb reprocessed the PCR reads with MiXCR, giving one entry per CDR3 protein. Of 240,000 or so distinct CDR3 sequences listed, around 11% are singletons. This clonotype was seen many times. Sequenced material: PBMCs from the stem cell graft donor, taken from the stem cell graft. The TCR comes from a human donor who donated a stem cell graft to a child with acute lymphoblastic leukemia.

CDR3 amino acids: CASSQDETRNTIYF. The CDR3 nucleotides are TGCGCCAGCAGCCAAGACGAGACGCGCAACACCATATATTTT. The chain has TRBV4-3 and TRBJ1-3, with no clear D. V lost 0 bases and J 7 bases, leaving 10 bases between the germline ends. CDR1 LGHNA and CDR2 YSLEER come from the germline V gene. The CDR3 contains 14 residues.